These T cell receptor beta chains were read from a single sample in a study of cytomegalovirus exposure and HLA in healthy donors. Only in-frame clones appear in the TCRdb table, and some are missing; sequencing was by immunoSEQ multiplex PCR. The sample holds roughly 67,000 clones, around 78% seen once. Material: PBMCs. The origin of the receptors is a man in his forties in good health and CMV-seronegative. CDR3s include the opening cysteine and the closing phenylalanine or tryptophan. The order of the fields is CDR3 protein, CDR3 DNA, V gene, D gene, J gene, clone size. D genes are given only for firm matches. Clone size is shown for a subset of rows, as once, few, many or a class of expanded clone.

CDR3aa: CARSHRQGAAYNEQFF; CDR3nt: TGTGCCAGAAGCCACCGACAGGGGGCGGCCTACAATGAGCAGTTCTTC; v_gene: TRBV5-3; d_gene: TRBD1; j_gene: TRBJ2-1; abundance: .
CDR3aa: CATSRDIRGETQYF; CDR3nt: TGTGCCACCAGCAGAGATATTAGGGGGGAGACCCAGTACTTC; v_gene: TRBV15; d_gene: .; j_gene: TRBJ2-5; abundance: .
CDR3aa: CASSQGRLAGPVDEQFF; CDR3nt: TGCGCCAGCAGCCAAGGCCGACTAGCGGGGCCGGTGGATGAGCAGTTCTTC; v_gene: TRBV4-1; d_gene: TRBD2; j_gene: TRBJ2-1; abundance: .
CDR3aa: CASSVEAGELFF; CDR3nt: TGTGCCAGCAGCGTGGAGGCCGGGGAGCTGTTTTTT; v_gene: TRBV9; d_gene: .; j_gene: TRBJ2-2; abundance: few
CDR3aa: CASVSPRAGNTEAFF; CDR3nt: TGTGCCAGCGTTAGTCCGAGGGCAGGGAACACTGAAGCTTTCTTT; v_gene: TRBV6-5; d_gene: .; j_gene: TRBJ1-1; abundance: .
CDR3aa: CASWGLPPNEQFF; CDR3nt: TGTGCCAGTTGGGGACTGCCCCCCAATGAGCAGTTCTTC; v_gene: TRBV6-1; d_gene: .; j_gene: TRBJ2-1; abundance: once
CDR3aa: CATSRGHTEAFF; CDR3nt: TGTGCCACCAGCAGGGGGCACACTGAAGCTTTCTTT; v_gene: TRBV15; d_gene: .; j_gene: TRBJ1-1; abundance: .
CDR3aa: CASRGGYGYTF; CDR3nt: TGTGCCAGCAGAGGGGGCTATGGCTACACCTTC; v_gene: TRBV27; d_gene: .; j_gene: TRBJ1-2; abundance: .
CDR3aa: CASRGGGGGTQYF; CDR3nt: TGTGCCAGTAGAGGGGGGGGCGGTGGGACCCAGTACTTC; v_gene: TRBV19; d_gene: .; j_gene: TRBJ2-5; abundance: .
CDR3aa: CASSSDRGQQYF; CDR3nt: TGTGCCAGCAGCTCGGACAGGGGGCAGCAGTACTTC; v_gene: TRBV6-1; d_gene: TRBD1; j_gene: TRBJ2-7; abundance: .
CDR3aa: CASSYSGGSDYGYTF; CDR3nt: TGTGCCAGCAGTTACTCGGGGGGGTCGGACTATGGCTACACCTTC; v_gene: TRBV6-5; d_gene: .; j_gene: TRBJ1-2; abundance: .
CDR3aa: CASARGGAFTGELFF; CDR3nt: TGTGCCAGCGCTAGAGGGGGGGCTTTTACCGGGGAGCTGTTTTTT; v_gene: TRBV6-5; d_gene: .; j_gene: TRBJ2-2; abundance: .
CDR3aa: CASSTQGPMNTEAFF; CDR3nt: TGTGCCAGCAGCACCCAGGGGCCGATGAACACTGAAGCTTTCTTT; v_gene: TRBV13; d_gene: .; j_gene: TRBJ1-1; abundance: .
CDR3aa: CASSSGLSNEQFF; CDR3nt: TGTGCCAGCTCATCGGGACTTTCTAATGAGCAGTTCTTC; v_gene: TRBV18; d_gene: .; j_gene: TRBJ2-1; abundance: .
CDR3aa: CATSRDHWDRVYGYTF; CDR3nt: TGTGCCACCAGCAGAGATCATTGGGACAGGGTCTATGGCTACACCTTC; v_gene: TRBV15; d_gene: TRBD1; j_gene: TRBJ1-2; abundance: once
CDR3aa: CASSLIERGRQFF; CDR3nt: TGTGCCAGCAGCTTGATTGAGCGGGGACGGCAGTTCTTC; v_gene: TRBV5-4; d_gene: TRBD2; j_gene: TRBJ2-1; abundance: .
CDR3aa: CATSREQDYGYTF; CDR3nt: TGTGCCACCAGCAGAGAACAGGACTATGGCTACACCTTC; v_gene: TRBV15; d_gene: .; j_gene: TRBJ1-2; abundance: .
CDR3aa: CASSQPTGASETQYF; CDR3nt: TGTGCCAGCAGCCAACCGACAGGGGCAAGCGAGACCCAGTACTTC; v_gene: TRBV11-2; d_gene: TRBD1; j_gene: TRBJ2-5; abundance: .
CDR3aa: CASSTTSGGGEQFF; CDR3nt: TGTGCCAGCAGCACGACTAGCGGGGGAGGTGAGCAGTTCTTC; v_gene: TRBV5-4; d_gene: TRBD2; j_gene: TRBJ2-1; abundance: .
CDR3aa: CASSFAGPVDGYTF; CDR3nt: TGTGCCAGCAGCTTCGCAGGGCCGGTGGATGGCTACACCTTC; v_gene: TRBV5-4; d_gene: .; j_gene: TRBJ1-2; abundance: .
CDR3aa: CASSLTGTRSNQPQHF; CDR3nt: TGTGCCAGCAGTTTGACAGGTACAAGGAGCAATCAGCCCCAGCATTTT; v_gene: TRBV6-5; d_gene: .; j_gene: TRBJ1-5; abundance: .
CDR3aa: CASSLRGPRVTYNEQFF; CDR3nt: TGTGCCAGCAGCTTAAGGGGCCCCCGCGTAACATACAATGAGCAGTTCTTC; v_gene: TRBV7-9; d_gene: .; j_gene: TRBJ2-1; abundance: .
CDR3aa: CARQPYEQYF; CDR3nt: TGTGCCAGACAGCCCTACGAGCAGTACTTC; v_gene: TRBV19; d_gene: .; j_gene: TRBJ2-7; abundance: .
CDR3aa: CASSLGAGLDEQFF; CDR3nt: TGTGCCAGCAGCCTGGGGGCAGGGTTGGATGAGCAGTTCTTC; v_gene: TRBV7-7; d_gene: .; j_gene: TRBJ2-1; abundance: .
CDR3aa: CASSRDRGIISYGYTF; CDR3nt: TGTGCCAGCAGTAGGGACAGGGGTATCATATCATATGGCTACACCTTC; v_gene: TRBV27; d_gene: TRBD1; j_gene: TRBJ1-2; abundance: .
CDR3aa: CASSKQTGVSGNEQFF; CDR3nt: TGTGCCAGTAGTAAACAGACAGGGGTGAGCGGCAATGAGCAGTTCTTC; v_gene: TRBV19; d_gene: TRBD1; j_gene: TRBJ2-1; abundance: once
CDR3aa: CASTERLPHYEQYF; CDR3nt: TGTGCCAGCACCGAAAGACTACCCCACTACGAGCAGTACTTC; v_gene: TRBV6-1; d_gene: .; j_gene: TRBJ2-7; abundance: .
CDR3aa: CSAVAGVGDTQYF; CDR3nt: TGCAGCGCTGTTGCGGGGGTGGGAGATACGCAGTATTTT; v_gene: TRBV29-1; d_gene: TRBD2; j_gene: TRBJ2-3; abundance: .
CDR3aa: CASSYLGQGLTGELFF; CDR3nt: TGTGCCAGCAGTTACCTGGGACAGGGGCTAACCGGGGAGCTGTTTTTT; v_gene: TRBV6-5; d_gene: TRBD1; j_gene: TRBJ2-2; abundance: .
CDR3aa: CASSPPGLRNGAFF; CDR3nt: TGTGCCAGCAGCCCCCCTGGGCTGAGAAATGGAGCTTTCTTT; v_gene: TRBV11-2; d_gene: .; j_gene: TRBJ1-1; abundance: once
CDR3aa: CASSRDSKETQYF; CDR3nt: TGCGCCAGCAGCCGGGACAGTAAAGAGACCCAGTACTTC; v_gene: TRBV5-1; d_gene: TRBD1; j_gene: TRBJ2-5; abundance: .
CDR3aa: CASSQDQGLMNTGELFF; CDR3nt: TGTGCCAGCAGCCAAGATCAGGGACTCATGAACACCGGGGAGCTGTTTTTT; v_gene: TRBV14; d_gene: .; j_gene: TRBJ2-2; abundance: .
CDR3aa: CASSLDGGPWVYEQFF; CDR3nt: TGCGCCAGCAGCTTGGATGGCGGTCCATGGGTCTATGAGCAGTTCTTC; v_gene: TRBV5-1; d_gene: .; j_gene: TRBJ2-1; abundance: .
CDR3aa: CASRDEGNTIYF; CDR3nt: TGTGCCAGCCGGGATGAAGGAAACACCATATATTTT; v_gene: TRBV2; d_gene: .; j_gene: TRBJ1-3; abundance: .
CDR3aa: CASSLAGLVNEQYF; CDR3nt: TGTGCCAGCAGCTTAGCGGGACTAGTGAACGAGCAGTACTTC; v_gene: TRBV7-6; d_gene: TRBD2; j_gene: TRBJ2-7; abundance: .
CDR3aa: CASSRRESGELFF; CDR3nt: TGCGCCAGCAGCCGGCGGGAGTCCGGGGAGCTGTTTTTT; v_gene: TRBV5-1; d_gene: TRBD2; j_gene: TRBJ2-2; abundance: .
CDR3aa: CASSLEQIRNTEAFF; CDR3nt: TGTGCCAGCAGCTTAGAGCAGATCCGGAACACTGAAGCTTTCTTT; v_gene: TRBV11-2; d_gene: .; j_gene: TRBJ1-1; abundance: .
CDR3aa: CASSLESLRIAEAFF; CDR3nt: TGTGCCAGCAGCTTAGAAAGTCTCAGGATAGCTGAAGCTTTCTTT; v_gene: TRBV7-9; d_gene: .; j_gene: TRBJ1-1; abundance: .
CDR3aa: CASSERSQKNIQYF; CDR3nt: TGTGCCAGCAGTGAGCGGAGTCAGAAAAACATTCAGTACTTC; v_gene: TRBV2; d_gene: .; j_gene: TRBJ2-4; abundance: .
CDR3aa: CASSDSPGRVTNEQFF; CDR3nt: TGTGCCAGCAGTGATTCCCCTGGGCGGGTCACCAATGAGCAGTTCTTC; v_gene: TRBV2; d_gene: .; j_gene: TRBJ2-1; abundance: .
CDR3aa: CASSPGLARTGELFF; CDR3nt: TGTGCCAGCAGCCCGGGACTAGCGCGCACCGGGGAGCTGTTTTTT; v_gene: TRBV11-2; d_gene: TRBD2; j_gene: TRBJ2-2; abundance: once
CDR3aa: CSSSLSYEQYF; CDR3nt: TGTTCCAGCAGCTTGAGCTACGAGCAGTACTTC; v_gene: TRBV7-9; d_gene: .; j_gene: TRBJ2-7; abundance: .
CDR3aa: CASSELVGAKETQYF; CDR3nt: TGTGCCAGCAGTGAACTAGTGGGGGCAAAAGAGACCCAGTACTTC; v_gene: TRBV6-1; d_gene: .; j_gene: TRBJ2-5; abundance: .
CDR3aa: CASSPGDVRTNTEAFF; CDR3nt: TGTGCCAGCTCACCAGGTGATGTCAGAACGAACACTGAAGCTTTCTTT; v_gene: TRBV18; d_gene: .; j_gene: TRBJ1-1; abundance: .
CDR3aa: CASSLKLAVTDTQYF; CDR3nt: TGTGCCAGCAGTTTAAAACTAGCGGTTACAGATACGCAGTATTTT; v_gene: TRBV28; d_gene: TRBD2; j_gene: TRBJ2-3; abundance: .
CDR3aa: CASSLGQGTEAFF; CDR3nt: TGTGCCAGCAGTCTTGGACAGGGGACTGAAGCTTTCTTT; v_gene: TRBV6-5; d_gene: TRBD1; j_gene: TRBJ1-1; abundance: few
CDR3aa: CASSPRTGDKTDTQYF; CDR3nt: TGCGCCAGCAGCCCGCGGACAGGGGATAAAACAGATACGCAGTATTTT; v_gene: TRBV4-1; d_gene: TRBD1; j_gene: TRBJ2-3; abundance: .
CDR3aa: CASSLRRRYETQYF; CDR3nt: TGTGCCAGCAGCTTACGAAGGAGGTACGAGACCCAGTACTTC; v_gene: TRBV7-2; d_gene: .; j_gene: TRBJ2-5; abundance: .
CDR3aa: CASSFGDNEQFF; CDR3nt: TGTGCCAGCAGCTTCGGGGACAATGAGCAGTTCTTC; v_gene: TRBV7-9; d_gene: .; j_gene: TRBJ2-1; abundance: .
CDR3aa: CASSFDRGPGETQYF; CDR3nt: TGCGCCAGCAGCTTTGACAGGGGGCCGGGGGAGACCCAGTACTTC; v_gene: TRBV5-1; d_gene: TRBD1; j_gene: TRBJ2-5; abundance: .